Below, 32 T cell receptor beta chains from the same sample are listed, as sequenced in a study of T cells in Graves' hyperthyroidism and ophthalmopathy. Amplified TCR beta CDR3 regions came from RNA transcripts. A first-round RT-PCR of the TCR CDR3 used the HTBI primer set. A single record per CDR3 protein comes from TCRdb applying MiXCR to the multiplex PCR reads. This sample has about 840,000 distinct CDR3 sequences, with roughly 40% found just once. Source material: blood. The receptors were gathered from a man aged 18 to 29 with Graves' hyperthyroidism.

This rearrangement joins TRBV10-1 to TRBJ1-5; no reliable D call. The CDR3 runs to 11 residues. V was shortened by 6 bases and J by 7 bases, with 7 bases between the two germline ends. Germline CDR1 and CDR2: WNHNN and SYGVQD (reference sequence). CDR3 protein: CASRAVQPQHF. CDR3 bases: TGCGCCAGCAGGGCGGTGCAGCCCCAGCATTTT.

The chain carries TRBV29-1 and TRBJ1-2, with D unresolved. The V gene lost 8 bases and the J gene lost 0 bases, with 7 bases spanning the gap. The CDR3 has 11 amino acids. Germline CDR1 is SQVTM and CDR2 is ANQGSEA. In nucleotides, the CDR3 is TGCAGCACCGGATCTAACTATGGCTACACCTTC. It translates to CSTGSNYGYTF.

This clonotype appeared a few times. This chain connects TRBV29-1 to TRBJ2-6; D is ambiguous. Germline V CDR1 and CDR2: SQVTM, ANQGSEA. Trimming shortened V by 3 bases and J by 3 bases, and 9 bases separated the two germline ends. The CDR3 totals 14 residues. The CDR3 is CSVEQDYGANVLTF. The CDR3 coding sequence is TGCAGCGTTGAGCAGGATTATGGGGCCAACGTCCTGACTTTC.

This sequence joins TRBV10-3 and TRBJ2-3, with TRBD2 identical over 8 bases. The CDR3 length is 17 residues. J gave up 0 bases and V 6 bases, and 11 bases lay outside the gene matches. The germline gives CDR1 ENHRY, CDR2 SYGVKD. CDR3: CAISASGLPTSTDTQYF. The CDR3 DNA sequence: TGTGCCATCAGCGCTAGCGGGCTACCAACTAGCACAGATACGCAGTATTTT.

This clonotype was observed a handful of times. The chain's CDR3 is CASSLPPTGAPEAFF. Here the CDR3 DNA reads TGCGCCAGCAGTTTGCCGCCGACAGGGGCCCCTGAAGCTTTCTTT. V gene TRBV5-1 combines with J gene TRBJ1-1; 8 nucleotides line up with TRBD1. The CDR3 runs 15 residues. Germline V CDR1 and CDR2: SGHRS, YFSETQ. V was pared by 5 bases and J by 6 bases, with 12 bases of the junction left unmatched.

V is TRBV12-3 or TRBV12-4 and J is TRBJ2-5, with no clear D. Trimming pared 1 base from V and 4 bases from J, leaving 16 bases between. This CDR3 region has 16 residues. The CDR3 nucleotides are TGTGCCAGCAGTTTAGGGGTAGCCCCCCTCGCAGAGACCCAGTACTTC. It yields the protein CASSLGVAPLAETQYF.

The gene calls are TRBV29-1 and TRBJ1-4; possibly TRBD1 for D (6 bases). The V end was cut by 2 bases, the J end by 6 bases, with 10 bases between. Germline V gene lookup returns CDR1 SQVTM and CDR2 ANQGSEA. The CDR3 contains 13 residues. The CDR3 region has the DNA TGCAGCGTTGAACAGGGGAGGGATGAAAAACTGTTTTTT. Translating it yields CSVEQGRDEKLFF.

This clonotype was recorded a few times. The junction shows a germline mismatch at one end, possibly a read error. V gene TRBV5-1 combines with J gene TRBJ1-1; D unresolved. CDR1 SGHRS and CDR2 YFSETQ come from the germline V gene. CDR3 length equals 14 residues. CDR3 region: CASSLYDGNTEAFF. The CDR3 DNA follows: TGCGCCAGCAGCTTGTATGACGGGAACACTGAGGCTTTCTTT.

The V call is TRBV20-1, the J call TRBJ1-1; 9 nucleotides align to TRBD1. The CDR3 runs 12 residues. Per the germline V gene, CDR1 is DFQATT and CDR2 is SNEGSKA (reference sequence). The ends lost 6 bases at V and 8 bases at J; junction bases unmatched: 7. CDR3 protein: CSAGEGTGEAFF. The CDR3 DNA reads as TGCAGTGCAGGGGAGGGGACAGGGGAAGCTTTCTTT.

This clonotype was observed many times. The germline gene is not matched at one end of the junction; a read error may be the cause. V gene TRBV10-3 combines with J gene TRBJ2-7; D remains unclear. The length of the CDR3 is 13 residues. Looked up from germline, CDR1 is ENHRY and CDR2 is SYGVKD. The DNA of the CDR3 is TGTGCCATCTCACCGGAAGGGTCCTCCTACGTTCACTTC. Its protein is CAISPEGSSYVHF.

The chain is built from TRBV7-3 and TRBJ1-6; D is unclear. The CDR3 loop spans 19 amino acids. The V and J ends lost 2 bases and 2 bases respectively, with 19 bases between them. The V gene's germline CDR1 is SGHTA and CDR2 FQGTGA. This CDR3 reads CASSLGRGWYEPYNSPLHF. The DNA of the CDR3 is TGTGCCAGCAGCTTAGGTAGAGGGTGGTACGAACCCTATAATTCACCCCTCCACTTT.

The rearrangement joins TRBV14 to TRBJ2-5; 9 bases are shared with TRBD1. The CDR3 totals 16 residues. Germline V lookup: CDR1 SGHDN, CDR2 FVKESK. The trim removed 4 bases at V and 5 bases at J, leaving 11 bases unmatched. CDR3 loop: CASSLLTGGPRETQYF. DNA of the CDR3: TGTGCCAGCAGCCTCTTGACAGGGGGGCCTCGGGAGACCCAGTACTTC.

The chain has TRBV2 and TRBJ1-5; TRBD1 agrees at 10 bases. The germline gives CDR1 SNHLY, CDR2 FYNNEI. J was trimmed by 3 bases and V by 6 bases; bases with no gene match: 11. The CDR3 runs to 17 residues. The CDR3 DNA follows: TGTGCCAGCAGGTATGACCCCGGGACAGGGGTCAATCAGCCCCAGCATTTT. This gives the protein CASRYDPGTGVNQPQHF.

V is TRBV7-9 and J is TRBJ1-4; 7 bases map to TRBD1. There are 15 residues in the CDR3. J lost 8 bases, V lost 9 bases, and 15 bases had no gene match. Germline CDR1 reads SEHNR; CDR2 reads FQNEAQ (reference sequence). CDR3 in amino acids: CASPGTVNTGEKLFF. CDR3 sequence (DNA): TGTGCCAGTCCGGGGACAGTGAACACCGGGGAAAAACTGTTTTTT.

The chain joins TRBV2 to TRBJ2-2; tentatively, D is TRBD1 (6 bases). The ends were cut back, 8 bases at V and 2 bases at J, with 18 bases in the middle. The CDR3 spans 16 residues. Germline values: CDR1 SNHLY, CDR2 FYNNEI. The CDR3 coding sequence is TGTGCCAGCCATATACAGGGAAATCGCAACACCGGGGAGCTGTTTTTT. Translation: CASHIQGNRNTGELFF.

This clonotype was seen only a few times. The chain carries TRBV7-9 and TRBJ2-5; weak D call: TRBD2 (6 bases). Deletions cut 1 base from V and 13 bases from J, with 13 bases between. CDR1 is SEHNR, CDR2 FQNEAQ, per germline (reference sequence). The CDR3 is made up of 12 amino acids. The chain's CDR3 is CASSLGDSDRYF. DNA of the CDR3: TGTGCCAGCAGCTTAGGGGACTCGGATCGGTACTTC.

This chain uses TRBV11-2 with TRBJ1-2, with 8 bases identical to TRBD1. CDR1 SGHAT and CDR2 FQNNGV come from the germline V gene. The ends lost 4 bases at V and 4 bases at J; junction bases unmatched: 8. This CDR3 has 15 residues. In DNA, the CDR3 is TGTGCCAGCAGCTCATGGACAGGGTCCTCCTATGGCTACACCTTC. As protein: CASSSWTGSSYGYTF.

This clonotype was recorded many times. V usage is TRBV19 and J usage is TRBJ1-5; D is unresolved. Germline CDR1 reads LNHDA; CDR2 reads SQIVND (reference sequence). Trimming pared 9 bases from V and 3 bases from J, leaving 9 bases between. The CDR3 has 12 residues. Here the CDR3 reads CASGRINQPQHF. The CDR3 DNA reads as TGTGCCAGCGGACGGATCAATCAGCCCCAGCATTTT.

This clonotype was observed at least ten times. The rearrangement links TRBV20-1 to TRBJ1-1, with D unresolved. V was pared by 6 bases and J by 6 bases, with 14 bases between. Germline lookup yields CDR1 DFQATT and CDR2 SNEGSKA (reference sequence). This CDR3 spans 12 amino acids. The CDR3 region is CSALGAVSEAFF. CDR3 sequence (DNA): TGCAGTGCCTTGGGCGCGGTTTCTGAAGCTTTCTTT.

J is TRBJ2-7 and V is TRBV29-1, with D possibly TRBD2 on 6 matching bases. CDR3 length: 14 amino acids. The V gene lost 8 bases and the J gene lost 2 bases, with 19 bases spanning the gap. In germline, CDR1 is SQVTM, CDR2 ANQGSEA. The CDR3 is CSSSAGSSTYEQYF. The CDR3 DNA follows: TGCAGCTCTTCTGCGGGGAGTAGTACCTACGAGCAGTACTTC.

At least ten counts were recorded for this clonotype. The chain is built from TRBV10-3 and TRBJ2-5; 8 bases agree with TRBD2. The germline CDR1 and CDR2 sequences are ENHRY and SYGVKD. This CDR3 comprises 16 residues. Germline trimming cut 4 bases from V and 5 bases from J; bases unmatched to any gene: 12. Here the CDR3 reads CAISGGGIGVVETQYF. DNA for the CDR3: TGTGCCATCAGTGGCGGGGGGATTGGCGTCGTGGAGACCCAGTACTTC.

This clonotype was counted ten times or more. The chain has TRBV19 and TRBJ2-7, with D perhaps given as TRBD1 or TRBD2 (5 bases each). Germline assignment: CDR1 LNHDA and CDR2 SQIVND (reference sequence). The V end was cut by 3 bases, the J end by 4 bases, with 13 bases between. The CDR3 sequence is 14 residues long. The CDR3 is CASSMLGTAYEQYF. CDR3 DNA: TGTGCCAGTAGTATGTTGGGGACGGCTTACGAGCAGTACTTC.

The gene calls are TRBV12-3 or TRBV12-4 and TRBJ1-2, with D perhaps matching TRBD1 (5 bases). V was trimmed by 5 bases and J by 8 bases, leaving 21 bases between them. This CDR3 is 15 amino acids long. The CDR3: CASSPWLQAEGGYTF. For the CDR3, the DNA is TGTGCCAGCAGTCCCTGGCTTCAGGCAGAGGGGGGCTACACCTTC.

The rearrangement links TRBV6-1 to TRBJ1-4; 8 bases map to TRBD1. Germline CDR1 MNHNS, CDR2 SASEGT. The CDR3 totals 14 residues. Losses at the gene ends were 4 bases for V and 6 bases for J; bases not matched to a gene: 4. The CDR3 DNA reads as TGTGCCAGCAGTGTAGGACAGGGATATGAAAAACTGTTTTTT. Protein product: CASSVGQGYEKLFF.

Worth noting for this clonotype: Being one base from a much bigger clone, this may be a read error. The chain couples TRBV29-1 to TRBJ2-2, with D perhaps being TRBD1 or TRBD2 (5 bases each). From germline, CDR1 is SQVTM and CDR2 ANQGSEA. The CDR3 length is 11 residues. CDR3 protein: CSVWGTGELSF. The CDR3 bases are TGCAGCGTTTGGGGGACCGGGGAGCTGTCTTTT.

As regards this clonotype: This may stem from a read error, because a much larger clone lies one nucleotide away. The CDR3: CASSQYTGTIYTF. Written as DNA, the CDR3 is TGTGCCAGCAGTCAGTACACAGGGACCATCTACACCTTC. The V and J genes are TRBV12-3 or TRBV12-4 and TRBJ1-2; tentative D call: TRBD1 (6 bases). CDR3 size: 13 residues. V was clipped by 5 bases and J by 10 bases, with 17 bases between them.

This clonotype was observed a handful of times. In DNA, the CDR3 is TGTGCCAGCAGTTTACTTAGCGATGAAAAACTGTTTTTT. Translation gives CASSLLSDEKLFF. The chain links TRBV12-3 or TRBV12-4 to TRBJ1-4, with D uncertain. Trimming left V 2 bases short and J 6 bases short, with 7 bases between. The CDR3 covers 13 residues.

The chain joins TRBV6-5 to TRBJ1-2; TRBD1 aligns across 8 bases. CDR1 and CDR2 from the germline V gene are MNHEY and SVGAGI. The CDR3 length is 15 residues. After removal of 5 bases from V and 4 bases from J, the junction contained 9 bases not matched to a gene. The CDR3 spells CASSEVADRAYGYTF. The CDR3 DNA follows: TGTGCCAGCAGTGAAGTAGCGGACAGGGCCTATGGCTACACCTTC.

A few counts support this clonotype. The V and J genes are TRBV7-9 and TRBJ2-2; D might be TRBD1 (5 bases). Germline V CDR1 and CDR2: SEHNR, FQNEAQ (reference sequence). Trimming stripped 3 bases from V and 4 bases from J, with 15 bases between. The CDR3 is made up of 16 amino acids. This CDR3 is CASSLARVSVTGELFF. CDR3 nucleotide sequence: TGTGCCAGCAGCTTGGCCAGGGTTTCGGTCACCGGGGAGCTGTTTTTT. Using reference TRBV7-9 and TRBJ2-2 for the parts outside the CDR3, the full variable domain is DTGVSQNPRHKITKRGQNVTFRCDPISEHNRLYWYRQTLGQGPEFLTYFQNEAQLEKSRLLSDRFSAERPKGSFSTLEIQRTEQGDSAMYLCASSLARVSVTGELFFGEGSRLTVL.

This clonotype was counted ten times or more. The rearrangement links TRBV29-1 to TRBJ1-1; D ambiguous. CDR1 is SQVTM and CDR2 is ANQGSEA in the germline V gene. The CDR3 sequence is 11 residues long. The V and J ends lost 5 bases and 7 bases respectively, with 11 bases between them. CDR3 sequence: CSVSAGNEAFF. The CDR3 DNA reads TGCAGCGTTTCGGCAGGCAATGAAGCTTTCTTT.

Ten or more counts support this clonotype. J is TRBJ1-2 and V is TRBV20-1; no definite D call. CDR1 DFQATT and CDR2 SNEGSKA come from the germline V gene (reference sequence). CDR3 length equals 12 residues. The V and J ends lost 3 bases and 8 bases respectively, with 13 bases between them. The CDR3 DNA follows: TGCAGTGCTAGCGGAGCTATGGGAGGCTACACCTTC. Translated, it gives CSASGAMGGYTF.

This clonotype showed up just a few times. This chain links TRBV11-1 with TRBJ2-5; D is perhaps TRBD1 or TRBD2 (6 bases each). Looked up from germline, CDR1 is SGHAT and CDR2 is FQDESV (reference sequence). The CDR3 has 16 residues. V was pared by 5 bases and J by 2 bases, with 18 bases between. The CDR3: CASSQAPGAAQETQYF. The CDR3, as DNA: TGTGCCAGCAGCCAAGCACCGGGGGCAGCGCAAGAGACCCAGTACTTC.